These T cell receptor beta chains were read from a single sample in a study of follicular helper T cells after annual influenza vaccination. The repertoire was sequenced with immunoSEQ multiplex PCR; TCRdb's copy has only in-frame clones and lacks some. The sample contains about 9,800 clones, 83% of which appear only once. The specimen was CXCR5- memory CD4+ T cells sorted from blood, collected 7 days after influenza vaccination. These receptors were taken from an adult who received the influenza vaccine. CDR3s include the opening cysteine and the closing phenylalanine or tryptophan. D genes are given only for firm matches.

D gene,V gene,CDR3 protein
.,TRBV12-5,CASGKGSSNYGYTF
TRBD1,TRBV6-1,CASSADRDPTGEQFF
TRBD2,TRBV7-9,CASSLALAGSYNEQFF
.,TRBV6-1,CASSIEGPNYGYTF
.,TRBV11-1,CASSFDTEAFF
TRBD2,TRBV5-1,CASSFNGLAERETQYF
TRBD1,TRBV19,CASSPRTGLVGNTIYF
.,TRBV9,CASSTQTGNTEAFF
.,TRBV4-3,CASSQDIRGNTEAFF
.,TRBV7-2,CASSLGGGATYEQYF
.,TRBV10-3,CAMNLWASRSYEQYF
TRBD1,TRBV19,CASSRQGTGEAFF